Below, one TCR beta chain is given with its context. Read coverage stops 3 residues before the CDR3 terminus; the germline J gene supplies the remainder. Clones were sequenced by immunoSEQ multiplex PCR, and TCRdb holds only the in-frame ones, with some missing. Its table lists more than 45,000 clones. This sample stems from a study of Tregs in tolerant kidney transplant recipients. Trimming took 0 bases from V and 2 from J, leaving 4 bases between them. Germline CDR1 is SGHTA and CDR2 is FQGNSA. The CDR3 is 14 amino acids. The V and J genes are TRBV7-2 and TRBJ2-2; D gene unclear. The sequence derives from a human donor who received a combined kidney and bone marrow transplant. Sequenced here: CD4+ T cells from blood, sampled before the transplant. The sequenced part of the CDR3 DNA is TGTGCCAGCAGCTTAGCCAGAAACACCGGGGAG. Its translation is CASSLARNTGE. The full CDR3 reads CASSLARNTGELFF.